This record covers a single T cell receptor (beta chain). Its antigen is not identified. Researchers ran the PCR with 60 Vbeta and 13 Jbeta primers. Assay: immunoSEQ multiplex PCR; the TCRdb copy retains only in-frame clones and omits some. Here the sample spans some 160,000 clones, 70% to 80% being singletons. This sample stems from a study of cytomegalovirus exposure and HLA in healthy donors. Study conclusions and caveats: TCR beta sequences reportedly predicted most subjects' HLA-A and HLA-B alleles accurately. Earlier analysis looked at TCR beta V segments, and most were productive about 90% or about 30% of the time. Later work showed greater clonal expansion in HLA-associated TCR beta chains than in equally common others.

The TCR originated in a male donor in good health and CMV-seronegative. Sample: PBMCs.

The CDR3 DNA follows: TGTGCCAGCAGTCCTGGGGGGACAGCTTCCTACGAGCAGTACTTC. It is translated as CASSPGGTASYEQYF. This rearrangement joins TRBV6-1 to TRBJ2-7; a weak D match, TRBD1 (7 bases). Trimming removed 5 bases at V and 1 base at J, with 15 bases between. CDR1 MNHNS and CDR2 SASEGT come from the germline V gene. This CDR3 spans 15 amino acids.